A single sample is the source of the 23 T cell receptor beta chains below, sequenced in a study of radiation and T cells in renal cell carcinoma. Some clones are missing from TCRdb's copy, which holds only in-frame ones; the method was immunoSEQ multiplex PCR. The table records some 81,000 clones, approximately 90% of them present only once. The sample's time point: blood 4 weeks post-SBRT, at nephrectomy. Treatment of the sample: 15 Gy SBRT to primary tumor, nephrectomy 4 weeks later. The sequencing here drew on blood, taken from a patient whose treatment included radiotherapy and nephrectomy. These receptors originate from a woman in her 70s with renal cell carcinoma.

The rearrangement links TRBV9 to TRBJ1-5; 11 bases align to TRBD1. There are 14 residues in the CDR3. Germline CDR1 is SGDLS and CDR2 is YYNGEE. V lost 2 bases to trimming and J lost 6 bases; unmatched junction nucleotides: 1. In DNA, the CDR3 is TGTGCCAGCAGCGTGGGACAGGGGGGTCAGCCCCAGCATTTT. It codes for CASSVGQGGQPQHF.

The CDR3 sequence: CASSVSVRYGYTF. The DNA for the CDR3 is TGTGCCAGCAGTGTCAGTGTTCGCTATGGCTACACCTTC. The chain recombines TRBV27 with TRBJ1-2; D is undetermined. Germline CDR1 reads MNHEY; CDR2 reads SMNVEV (reference sequence). V was cut by 5 bases and J by 4 bases, with 11 bases left in between. This CDR3 contains 13 residues.

The CDR3 loop reads CASSIPGTVYEQYF. The DNA for the CDR3 is TGTGCCAGTAGTATTCCAGGGACGGTCTACGAGCAGTACTTC. This chain joins TRBV19 and TRBJ2-7; D possibly uses TRBD1 or TRBD2 (5 bases each). Trimming took 3 bases from V and 3 from J, leaving 12 bases between them. Per the germline V gene, CDR1 is LNHDA and CDR2 is SQIVND (reference sequence). This CDR3 has 14 amino acids.

The V call is TRBV19, the J call TRBJ2-2; TRBD1 aligns across 10 bases. J was trimmed by 6 bases and V by 6 bases; bases with no gene match: 10. Germline assignment: CDR1 LNHDA and CDR2 SQIVND (reference sequence). The CDR3 has 16 amino acids. The CDR3 nucleotides are TGTGCCAGTAGGCCCCCGGGACAGGGGATTTCCGGGGAGCTGTTTTTT. It specifies CASRPPGQGISGELFF.

This chain uses TRBV7-9 with TRBJ2-1; perhaps TRBD1 as D (6 bases). The CDR3 is 16 amino acids. The germline V and J ends were trimmed by 4 bases and 2 bases, with 15 bases remaining between them. Germline assignment: CDR1 SEHNR and CDR2 FQNEAQ (reference sequence). CDR3 in amino acids: CASSSLDSTTYNEQFF. The CDR3 DNA reads TGTGCCAGCAGCTCCCTGGACAGCACCACCTACAATGAGCAGTTCTTC.

The chain uses TRBV5-6 and TRBJ1-1; 10 bases are a match to TRBD1. This CDR3 spans 17 amino acids. Germline V lookup: CDR1 SGHDT, CDR2 YYEEEE. V shed 5 bases and J 4 bases; nucleotides not matched to a gene: 14. CDR3 residues: CASRTGTGAWVGTEAFF. The CDR3 nucleotides read TGTGCCAGCAGGACCGGGACAGGGGCGTGGGTAGGCACTGAAGCTTTCTTT.

The rearrangement uses TRBV5-6 and TRBJ2-7; D is perhaps TRBD1 (6 bases). The CDR3 loop spans 14 amino acids. The germline CDR1 and CDR2 sequences are SGHDT and YYEEEE. Trimming shortened V by 5 bases and J by 0 bases, and 12 bases separated the two germline ends. The CDR3 reads CASRPGQSSYEQYF. DNA for the CDR3: TGTGCCAGCAGACCCGGACAGAGCTCCTACGAGCAGTACTTC.

The J gene is TRBJ1-1, the V gene TRBV19; the D is unclear. The ends were cut back, 3 bases at V and 5 bases at J, with 10 bases in the middle. This CDR3 spans 13 amino acids. CDR1 is LNHDA, CDR2 SQIVND, per germline (reference sequence). This CDR3 is CASSMDGETEAFF. CDR3 DNA: TGTGCCAGTAGTATGGACGGCGAGACTGAAGCTTTCTTT.

This chain links TRBV2 with TRBJ1-1, with 9 positions matching TRBD1. CDR3 length: 14 amino acids. Germline-derived CDR1 and CDR2 are SNHLY and FYNNEI. The J segment lost 5 bases and the V segment lost 5 bases, leaving 6 bases of the junction unmatched. The chain's CDR3 is CASSLTGGGTEAFF. The CDR3 DNA sequence: TGTGCCAGCAGTCTTACAGGGGGCGGAACTGAAGCTTTCTTT.

This clone appeared a single time. The V call is TRBV6-5, the J call TRBJ2-1, with 9 bases identical to TRBD2. CDR1 and CDR2 from the germline V gene are MNHEY and SVGAGI. Germline trimming cut 6 bases from V and 4 bases from J; bases unmatched to any gene: 7. The CDR3 consists of 15 residues. CDR3 nucleotides: TGTGCCAGCAGCCGTAGCGGGGGCCATTACAATGAGCAGTTCTTC. Encoded protein: CASSRSGGHYNEQFF.

This sequence joins TRBV7-3 and TRBJ1-5; D gene unclear. CDR1 is SGHTA, CDR2 FQGTGA, per germline. Trimming shortened V by 5 bases and J by 11 bases, and 16 bases separated the two germline ends. The CDR3 consists of 13 residues. The CDR3 sequence: CASSLSSGKAQHF. CDR3 bases: TGTGCCAGCAGCCTAAGTTCTGGAAAGGCCCAGCATTTT.

The J gene is TRBJ2-2, the V gene TRBV9; TRBD2 matches 8 bases. The trim removed 4 bases at V and 3 bases at J, leaving 5 bases unmatched. This CDR3 region has 15 residues. Germline CDR1 SGDLS, CDR2 YYNGEE. As DNA, the CDR3 is TGTGCCAGCAGCCCAGGGACTAGGGACACCGGGGAGCTGTTTTTT. Its protein is CASSPGTRDTGELFF.

The chain uses TRBV7-8 and TRBJ1-4; TRBD1 matches at 10 bases. In germline, CDR1 is SGHVS, CDR2 FQNEAQ. The CDR3 totals 15 residues. Losses at the gene ends were 5 bases for V and 3 bases for J; bases not matched to a gene: 3. The CDR3 DNA reads as TGTGCCAGCAGCATCGGACAGGGGGCTAATGAAAAACTGTTTTTT. As protein: CASSIGQGANEKLFF.

This chain links TRBV5-8 with TRBJ1-6; no clear D gene. Germline CDR1 and CDR2: SGHTS and YDEGEE. V lost 1 base and J 2 bases, leaving 4 bases between the germline ends. The CDR3 is 14 residues long. The CDR3 bases are TGTGCCAGCAGCTTGCCAACCTATAATTCACCCCTCCACTTT. This codes for CASSLPTYNSPLHF.

The sample holds one count of this clone. The chain carries TRBV4-1 and TRBJ2-1; possible D gene TRBD2, 6 bases. This CDR3 spans 16 amino acids. Trimming took 1 base from V and 4 from J, leaving 14 bases between them. From germline, CDR1 is MGHRA and CDR2 YSYEKL. The CDR3 nucleotides are TGCGCCAGCAGCCAAGGGATACGGGACTTTTACAATGAGCAGTTCTTC. It is translated as CASSQGIRDFYNEQFF.

To note about this clone: A junction boundary mismatches the germline segment, possibly from a read error. V gene TRBV2 combines with J gene TRBJ2-7, with D perhaps TRBD1 (5 bases). The CDR3 extends over 11 amino acids. Per the germline V gene, CDR1 is SNHLY and CDR2 is FYNNEI. This CDR3 reads CASKRGYERYF. The CDR3 DNA is TGTGCCAGCAAAAGGGGCTACGAGCGGTACTTC.

The gene calls are TRBV5-4 and TRBJ1-6; 7 positions agree with TRBD1. The CDR3 has 15 amino acids. CDR1 is SGHNT and CDR2 is YYREEE in the germline V gene (reference sequence). In DNA, the CDR3 is TGTGCGACCACCCACAGGGGTTCCTATAATTCACCCCTCCACTTT. Its protein is CATTHRGSYNSPLHF. Complete variable domain (other parts from reference TRBV5-4 and TRBJ1-6): ETGVTQSPTHLIKTRGQQVTLRCSSQSGHNTVSWYQQALGQGPQFIFQYYREEENGRGNFPPRFSGLQFPNYSSELNVNALELDDSALYLCATTHRGSYNSPLHFGNGTRLTVT.

The J gene is TRBJ2-3, the V gene TRBV14; 7 nucleotides line up with TRBD2. The CDR3 runs 16 residues. The V gene's germline CDR1 is SGHDN and CDR2 FVKESK. V gave up 0 bases and J gave up 2 bases; unmatched junction bases: 5. The CDR3 region has the DNA TGTGCCAGCAGCCAAGACGCGGGGGTTTACACAGATACGCAGTATTTT. It is translated as CASSQDAGVYTDTQYF.

The chain is built from TRBV4-1 and TRBJ1-6, with D perhaps matching TRBD1 (5 bases). The CDR3 is made up of 16 amino acids. CDR1 and CDR2 (germline): MGHRA, YSYEKL. Trimming took off 2 bases at V and 3 bases at J, with 11 bases between the two ends. In DNA form, the CDR3 reads TGCGCCAGCAGCCAACCGACAGCTTACTATAATTCACCCCTCCACTTT. Translating gives CASSQPTAYYNSPLHF.

This clone was counted between two and nine times. The rearrangement uses TRBV6-6 and TRBJ1-3; TRBD1 agrees at 10 bases. This CDR3 comprises 15 residues. Germline V gene lookup returns CDR1 MNHNY and CDR2 SVGAGI (reference sequence). V gave up 5 bases and J gave up 3 bases; unmatched junction bases: 4. The CDR3 DNA follows: TGTGCCAGCAGTGATGGGACAGGGGTTGGAAACACCATATATTTT. As protein: CASSDGTGVGNTIYF.

The chain recombines TRBV7-9 with TRBJ1-2; D unresolved. Germline values: CDR1 SEHNR, CDR2 FQNEAQ (reference sequence). Trimming removed 2 bases at V and 1 base at J, with 8 bases between. This CDR3 region has 14 residues. The CDR3 loop is CASSLSSINYGYTF. For the CDR3, the DNA is TGTGCCAGCAGCTTATCATCTATTAACTATGGCTACACCTTC.

The rearrangement links TRBV7-9 to TRBJ1-1, with 7 bases lining up with TRBD1. V was pared by 6 bases and J by 3 bases, with 7 bases of the junction left unmatched. Germline CDR1 and CDR2: SEHNR and FQNEAQ (reference sequence). The CDR3 totals 14 residues. CDR3: CASRSPTGDTEAFF. The CDR3 coding sequence is TGTGCCAGCAGGTCCCCTACAGGGGACACTGAAGCTTTCTTT. Drawing the rest from reference TRBV7-9 and TRBJ1-1, the complete variable domain is DTGVSQNPRHKITKRGQNVTFRCDPISEHNRLYWYRQTLGQGPEFLTYFQNEAQLEKSRLLSDRFSAERPKGSFSTLEIQRTEQGDSAMYLCASRSPTGDTEAFFGQGTRLTVV.

This clone occurred once. V and J are TRBV7-9 and TRBJ2-5, with 11 bases fitting TRBD2. V was clipped by 5 bases and J by 5 bases; unmatched bases: 10. Germline V gives CDR1 SEHNR, CDR2 FQNEAQ (reference sequence). The CDR3 has 16 residues. DNA of the CDR3: TGTGCCAGCAGCCAACGGGGACTAGCGGCGGGGGAGACCCAGTACTTC. Its translation is CASSQRGLAAGETQYF.